This entry features one T cell receptor (beta chain) sequence. This sample is drawn from a study of blood T cell repertoires in COVID-19. About the study: Sample material is recorded as cDNA or gDNA derived from T cells, B-cell-depleted T cells, or PBMCs.

The ends lost 0 bases at V and 0 bases at J; junction bases unmatched: 6. CDR3 size: 19 residues. Germline V gene data show CDR1 as SGHDT and CDR2 as YYEEEE. The method was immunoSEQ multiplex PCR; TCRdb's version includes in-frame clones alone and lacks a portion of them. The sample lists fewer than 120,000 clones; 76% were seen once. The chain employs TRBV5-6 and TRBJ2-1; 13 bases agree with TRBD2. The TCR originated in a woman older than 75 with acute or convalescent COVID-19. The sequenced material came from peripheral blood. CDR3: CASSLAVTSGGASYNEQFF. The CDR3 DNA is TGTGCCAGCAGCTTGGCAGTTACTAGCGGGGGGGCCTCCTACAATGAGCAGTTCTTC.